This T cell receptor (beta chain) was identified during a study of T cells after yellow fever vaccination. The trim removed 1 base at V and 1 base at J, leaving 6 bases unmatched. The CDR3 consists of 16 residues. The germline V gene has CDR1 SEHNR and CDR2 FQNEAQ (reference sequence). Each CDR3 protein gets one entry after TCRdb re-called the 5' RACE reads with MiXCR. Of hundreds of thousands of distinct CDR3 sequences listed, around 12% are singletons. This clonotype was counted between two and nine times. The source is a man aged 25 to 40 who received the YFV17D yellow fever vaccine. The chain links TRBV7-9 to TRBJ2-7; 8 bases are a match to TRBD1. Sequenced here: PBMCs, sampled on the day of the yellow fever booster vaccination. Here the CDR3 reads CASSLDQGATSYEQYF. The DNA for the CDR3 is TGTGCCAGCAGCTTAGACCAGGGGGCGACGTCCTACGAGCAGTACTTC.